This is a list of T cell receptor beta chains from one sample in a study of blood T cell repertoires in COVID-19. Some clones are missing from TCRdb's copy, which holds only in-frame ones; the method was immunoSEQ multiplex PCR. The data hold about 220,000 clones, with roughly 85% observed a single time. Sequencing was performed on peripheral blood. Receptors were obtained from an older woman with COVID-19, enrolled during active disease. CDR3s include the opening cysteine and the closing phenylalanine or tryptophan. The order of the fields is V gene, D gene, clone size, J gene, CDR3 protein, CDR3 DNA. The D gene is left open where the match is weak. Expanded clones are given a class, and other clones once, few, many or no size at all.

v_gene: TRBV25-1; d_gene: -; abundance: once; j_gene: TRBJ1-5; CDR3aa: CASSEFNVGGNQPQHF; CDR3nt: TGTGCCAGCAGCGAATTTAATGTCGGGGGTAATCAGCCCCAGCATTTT
v_gene: TRBV5-6; d_gene: -; abundance: -; j_gene: TRBJ2-7; CDR3aa: CASSLPPGTQYF; CDR3nt: TGTGCCAGCAGTTTACCTCCCGGGACACAGTACTTC
v_gene: TRBV4-3; d_gene: -; abundance: -; j_gene: TRBJ2-7; CDR3aa: CASSQDLTGADEQYF; CDR3nt: TGCGCCAGCAGCCAAGATCTGACGGGAGCGGACGAGCAGTACTTC
v_gene: TRBV3-1/TRBV3-2; d_gene: -; abundance: -; j_gene: TRBJ1-1; CDR3aa: CASSHLTGGGSTEAFF; CDR3nt: TGTGCCAGCAGCCACCTCACGGGGGGCGGGAGCACTGAAGCTTTCTTT
v_gene: TRBV15; d_gene: -; abundance: -; j_gene: TRBJ1-4; CDR3aa: CATSSHRNGEKLFF; CDR3nt: TGTGCCACCAGCAGTCACAGGAATGGTGAAAAACTGTTTTTT
v_gene: TRBV7-5; d_gene: -; abundance: -; j_gene: TRBJ2-7; CDR3aa: CARSPSDRDTAYEQYF; CDR3nt: TGTGCCAGAAGCCCATCAGACCGGGACACCGCCTACGAGCAGTACTTC
v_gene: TRBV5-4; d_gene: TRBD2; abundance: -; j_gene: TRBJ2-3; CDR3aa: CASSPPGLGRTDTQYF; CDR3nt: TGTGCCAGCAGCCCGCCGGGACTAGGTAGGACAGATACGCAGTATTTT
v_gene: TRBV6-5; d_gene: -; abundance: -; j_gene: TRBJ1-1; CDR3aa: CASSYSAGRGGEAFF; CDR3nt: TGTGCCAGCAGTTACTCCGCAGGAAGGGGCGGAGAAGCTTTCTTT
v_gene: TRBV7-9; d_gene: TRBD1; abundance: -; j_gene: TRBJ2-7; CDR3aa: CASTKAGGSYEQYF; CDR3nt: TGTGCCAGCACCAAAGCAGGGGGCTCCTACGAGCAGTACTTC
v_gene: TRBV4-3; d_gene: TRBD2; abundance: -; j_gene: TRBJ2-5; CDR3aa: CASSQDREGGRETQYF; CDR3nt: TGCGCCAGCAGCCAAGATCGGGAGGGTGGTCGAGAGACCCAGTACTTC
v_gene: TRBV4-1; d_gene: TRBD2; abundance: -; j_gene: TRBJ2-1; CDR3aa: CASSQPTGLAGLSSYNEQFF; CDR3nt: TGCGCCAGCAGCCAACCCACGGGACTAGCGGGACTGAGCTCCTACAATGAGCAGTTCTTC
v_gene: TRBV11-3; d_gene: -; abundance: -; j_gene: TRBJ2-7; CDR3aa: CASSPGAHYEQYF; CDR3nt: TGTGCCAGCAGCCCAGGGGCTCATTACGAGCAGTACTTC
v_gene: TRBV20-1; d_gene: TRBD2; abundance: -; j_gene: TRBJ2-3; CDR3aa: CSASNPLAGVPDTQYF; CDR3nt: TGCAGTGCTAGTAACCCTCTAGCGGGAGTACCAGATACGCAGTATTTT
v_gene: TRBV7-7; d_gene: TRBD2; abundance: -; j_gene: TRBJ2-1; CDR3aa: CASSLAGGEQFF; CDR3nt: TGTGCTAGCAGCTTGGCGGGGGGTGAGCAGTTCTTC
v_gene: TRBV27; d_gene: TRBD2; abundance: -; j_gene: TRBJ2-7; CDR3aa: CASSLGGSANYEQYF; CDR3nt: TGTGCCAGCAGTTTGGGGGGGAGTGCTAACTACGAGCAGTACTTC
v_gene: TRBV18; d_gene: TRBD1; abundance: -; j_gene: TRBJ2-7; CDR3aa: CASSPRTGPYEQYF; CDR3nt: TGTGCCAGCTCACCGAGGACAGGGCCCTACGAGCAGTACTTC
v_gene: TRBV19; d_gene: -; abundance: -; j_gene: TRBJ1-5; CDR3aa: CASTPFGGEYQPQHF; CDR3nt: TGTGCCAGTACCCCTTTTGGGGGGGAATATCAGCCCCAGCATTTT
v_gene: TRBV7-2; d_gene: TRBD2; abundance: -; j_gene: TRBJ2-7; CDR3aa: CASTYREDYEQYF; CDR3nt: TGTGCCAGCACCTATCGGGAGGACTACGAGCAGTACTTC
v_gene: TRBV3-1/TRBV3-2; d_gene: -; abundance: -; j_gene: TRBJ1-2; CDR3aa: CASSQGQLNYGYTF; CDR3nt: TGTGCCAGCAGCCAAGGACAGTTAAACTATGGCTACACCTTC
v_gene: TRBV11-3; d_gene: TRBD1; abundance: -; j_gene: TRBJ1-2; CDR3aa: CASSLIPPLTGGADGYTF; CDR3nt: TGTGCCAGCAGCTTAATTCCGCCCTTAACAGGGGGCGCCGATGGCTACACCTTC
v_gene: TRBV6-5; d_gene: -; abundance: once; j_gene: TRBJ2-7; CDR3aa: CASSWTVEPYEQYF; CDR3nt: TGTGCCAGCAGTTGGACAGTAGAACCCTACGAGCAGTACTTC
v_gene: TRBV6-4; d_gene: -; abundance: once; j_gene: TRBJ1-1; CDR3aa: CASSPREGNTEAFF; CDR3nt: TGTGCCAGCAGTCCCCGGGAGGGAAACACTGAAGCTTTCTTT
v_gene: TRBV4-1; d_gene: -; abundance: once; j_gene: TRBJ1-2; CDR3aa: CASSQDLTRGTGYGYTF; CDR3nt: TGCGCCAGCAGCCAAGATTTAACTAGGGGGACGGGCTATGGCTACACCTTC
v_gene: TRBV5-5; d_gene: TRBD1; abundance: -; j_gene: TRBJ2-7; CDR3aa: CASSGQGVHEQYF; CDR3nt: TGTGCCAGCAGTGGACAGGGGGTTCACGAGCAGTACTTC
v_gene: TRBV30; d_gene: TRBD1; abundance: -; j_gene: TRBJ1-2; CDR3aa: CAWSVQGAGGYTF; CDR3nt: TGTGCCTGGAGTGTACAGGGGGCGGGTGGCTACACCTTC
v_gene: TRBV10-2; d_gene: TRBD2; abundance: -; j_gene: TRBJ2-7; CDR3aa: CASSEPPTSGVYEQYF; CDR3nt: TGCGCCAGCAGTGAACCGCCGACTAGCGGGGTCTACGAGCAGTACTTC
v_gene: TRBV7-9; d_gene: TRBD1; abundance: -; j_gene: TRBJ1-2; CDR3aa: CAYSGTGGGGYTF; CDR3nt: TGTGCCTATTCCGGGACAGGGGGTGGTGGCTACACCTTC
v_gene: TRBV2; d_gene: TRBD1; abundance: -; j_gene: TRBJ1-2; CDR3aa: CASTKEGQGAVGYTF; CDR3nt: TGTGCCAGCACCAAGGAGGGACAGGGGGCGGTTGGCTACACCTTC
v_gene: TRBV7-2; d_gene: -; abundance: -; j_gene: TRBJ1-1; CDR3aa: CASSLGGGVTGEAFF; CDR3nt: TGTGCCAGCAGCTTAGGAGGGGGGGTAACGGGTGAAGCTTTCTTT
v_gene: TRBV18; d_gene: -; abundance: few; j_gene: TRBJ2-1; CDR3aa: CASSRRDYSYNEQFF; CDR3nt: TGTGCCAGCTCACGACGCGACTACTCCTACAATGAGCAGTTCTTC
v_gene: TRBV2; d_gene: TRBD1; abundance: -; j_gene: TRBJ1-5; CDR3aa: CASSPLTTIRTGDQPQHF; CDR3nt: TGTGCCAGTTCCCCCTTAACCACGATTCGGACAGGAGACCAGCCCCAGCATTTT
v_gene: TRBV3-1/TRBV3-2; d_gene: -; abundance: -; j_gene: TRBJ1-2; CDR3aa: CASSYTTGPYGYTF; CDR3nt: TGTGCCAGCAGCTATACGACAGGCCCCTATGGCTACACCTTC
v_gene: TRBV4-3; d_gene: TRBD1; abundance: -; j_gene: TRBJ1-2; CDR3aa: CASSLYRDSHGGYTF; CDR3nt: TGCGCCAGCAGCCTATACCGGGACAGTCACGGCGGCTACACCTTC
v_gene: TRBV5-4; d_gene: TRBD1; abundance: -; j_gene: TRBJ2-7; CDR3aa: CASTPRQGAYGEQYF; CDR3nt: TGTGCCAGCACCCCTCGACAGGGGGCTTATGGCGAGCAGTACTTC
v_gene: TRBV7-8; d_gene: TRBD2; abundance: -; j_gene: TRBJ2-2; CDR3aa: CASSPRLAGGRNTGELFF; CDR3nt: TGTGCCAGCAGCCCCCGACTAGCGGGAGGTAGGAACACCGGGGAGCTGTTTTTT
v_gene: TRBV7-2; d_gene: TRBD1; abundance: -; j_gene: TRBJ2-5; CDR3aa: CASSLDRGFTETQYF; CDR3nt: TGTGCCAGCAGCTTGGACAGGGGATTTACGGAGACCCAGTACTTC
v_gene: TRBV7-8; d_gene: TRBD2; abundance: -; j_gene: TRBJ2-5; CDR3aa: CASSRQGGIETQYF; CDR3nt: TGTGCCAGCAGCCGCCAGGGAGGGATAGAGACCCAGTACTTC
v_gene: TRBV5-1; d_gene: -; abundance: -; j_gene: TRBJ2-7; CDR3aa: CASSLILATYEQYF; CDR3nt: TGCGCCAGCAGCTTGATACTAGCTACCTACGAGCAGTACTTC
v_gene: TRBV7-2; d_gene: TRBD1; abundance: -; j_gene: TRBJ1-5; CDR3aa: CASSKVGTVHQPQHF; CDR3nt: TGTGCCAGCAGCAAGGTGGGGACAGTCCATCAGCCCCAGCATTTT
v_gene: TRBV5-1; d_gene: -; abundance: -; j_gene: TRBJ1-5; CDR3aa: CASSLAGTNQPQHF; CDR3nt: TGCGCCAGCAGCTTGGCTGGCACCAATCAGCCCCAGCATTTT
v_gene: TRBV6-1; d_gene: TRBD1; abundance: -; j_gene: TRBJ2-2; CDR3aa: CASSDRVQGNTGELFF; CDR3nt: TGTGCCAGCAGTGATCGAGTACAGGGGAATACCGGGGAGCTGTTTTTT
v_gene: TRBV6-2/TRBV6-3; d_gene: TRBD2; abundance: -; j_gene: TRBJ2-5; CDR3aa: CASRPLAGGRPWSQETQYF; CDR3nt: TGTGCCAGCAGACCTCTAGCGGGGGGCCGCCCGTGGTCCCAAGAGACCCAGTACTTC
v_gene: TRBV12-5; d_gene: -; abundance: -; j_gene: TRBJ1-2; CDR3aa: CASGSDMDYGYTF; CDR3nt: TGTGCTAGTGGCTCAGACATGGACTATGGCTACACCTTC
v_gene: TRBV7-2; d_gene: -; abundance: few; j_gene: TRBJ1-3; CDR3aa: CASSSPYGTNGNTIYF; CDR3nt: TGTGCCAGCAGCTCTCCCTACGGGACTAATGGAAACACCATATATTTT
v_gene: TRBV6-5; d_gene: -; abundance: -; j_gene: TRBJ1-1; CDR3aa: CASSYSPGGNTEAFF; CDR3nt: TGTGCCAGCAGTTACTCGCCCGGAGGGAACACTGAAGCTTTCTTT
v_gene: TRBV5-1; d_gene: TRBD2; abundance: -; j_gene: TRBJ2-2; CDR3aa: CASSTGLAGNRDTGELFF; CDR3nt: TGCGCCAGCAGCACGGGACTAGCGGGAAATCGTGACACCGGGGAGCTGTTTTTT
v_gene: TRBV5-1; d_gene: TRBD1; abundance: -; j_gene: TRBJ2-1; CDR3aa: CASSPGTGREQFF; CDR3nt: TGCGCCAGCAGCCCAGGGACAGGGCGTGAGCAGTTCTTC
v_gene: TRBV6-6; d_gene: TRBD1; abundance: -; j_gene: TRBJ1-2; CDR3aa: CASSTTGTGDGYTF; CDR3nt: TGTGCCAGCAGTACAACCGGGACAGGGGATGGCTACACCTTC
v_gene: TRBV7-3; d_gene: -; abundance: -; j_gene: TRBJ2-1; CDR3aa: CASSLKAGSSYNEQFF; CDR3nt: TGTGCCAGCAGCTTAAAGGCGGGGAGCTCCTACAATGAGCAGTTCTTC
v_gene: TRBV3-1/TRBV3-2; d_gene: -; abundance: -; j_gene: TRBJ1-1; CDR3aa: CASSQGGGTEAFF; CDR3nt: TGTGCCAGCAGCCAAGGGGGCGGCACTGAAGCTTTCTTT
v_gene: TRBV5-5; d_gene: -; abundance: -; j_gene: TRBJ2-2; CDR3aa: CASSLVAAIGTGELFF; CDR3nt: TGTGCCAGCAGCTTGGTCGCGGCAATCGGCACCGGGGAGCTGTTTTTT
v_gene: TRBV5-1; d_gene: TRBD1; abundance: -; j_gene: TRBJ2-3; CDR3aa: CASSGQGAPYAQYF; CDR3nt: TGCGCCAGCAGCGGACAGGGGGCCCCTTACGCGCAGTATTTT
v_gene: TRBV29-1; d_gene: TRBD2; abundance: -; j_gene: TRBJ2-7; CDR3aa: CSVAWTRDSYEQYF; CDR3nt: TGCAGCGTTGCTTGGACTAGGGACTCCTACGAGCAGTACTTC
v_gene: TRBV15; d_gene: -; abundance: -; j_gene: TRBJ2-7; CDR3aa: CATSRALERSEQYF; CDR3nt: TGTGCCACCAGCAGGGCCCTCGAGCGAAGCGAGCAGTACTTC
v_gene: TRBV18; d_gene: TRBD1; abundance: -; j_gene: TRBJ1-1; CDR3aa: CASSPVGTGNTEAFF; CDR3nt: TGTGCCAGCTCACCAGTAGGGACAGGGAACACTGAAGCTTTCTTT